The present T cell receptor beta chain was sequenced within a study of graft-versus-host responses after intestinal transplantation (dated by TCRdb to about 2021). Background on the whole study: The transplants that recipients got were multivisceral, liver-intestinal, or isolated intestinal. All recipients received anti-thymocyte globulin induction followed by maintenance tacrolimus and steroids for around three years. Graft-versus-host and host-versus-graft alloreactive T cell clones were tracked in the graft, circulation and bone marrow after intestinal transplantation using bulk TCR-beta CDR3 sequencing. To identify alloreactive clones, pre-transplant mixed lymphocyte reaction products were sequenced and compared with unstimulated pre-transplant donor and recipient T cells. The cohort enrolled approximately 24 intestinal transplant recipients, one of whom was a retransplant, and 3 patients without pretransplant specimens were excluded. A peak of at least 4% donor T cells among recipient peripheral blood mononuclear cells was the definition used for donor T cell macrochimerism. Samples from three later patients were sequenced in-house on an Illumina MiSeq with MiXCR processing rather than by the commercial service.

The method was the immunoSEQ multiplex PCR assay. In most patients, genomic DNA was isolated using the Qiagen DNeasy Blood and Tissue Kit and sent frozen to Adaptive Biotechnologies for TCR sequencing. For most patients, high-throughput TCR-beta CDR3 sequencing of genomic DNA was performed by Adaptive Biotechnologies. For the original study's pipeline: TCR sequencing data were retrieved from Adaptive's ImmunoSEQ software for 18 patients, whereas three other patients were processed with MiXCR and VDJtools. To correct CD4 versus CD8 sorting errors, sequences present in both subsets at a frequency ratio below 5:1 were removed. CDR3 nucleotide sequences shared between donor and recipient were removed because the origin of such sequences could not be assigned. Alloreactive clones required at least 2-fold expansion over unstimulated cells and minimum CFSE-low frequency of 0.002% (template counts) or 0.001% (read counts). Clones were considered mappable if detected in sequenced pre-transplant spleen, lymph node, or MLR CFSE-low populations of the donor or recipient. Cumulative frequency of alloreactive clones was calculated as a percentage of all sequences weighted by copy number. TCRdb retrieved this table from immuneACCESS and kept in-frame rearrangements only. Not all clones are present; in checked studies, unresolved V genes account for under half, and no reason is known for the remainder. V and J calls plus clone size are reproduced from that table; the DNA served to infer D and trimming. This sample has approximately 86,000 clones in its table, and 85% to 95% of those were observed once. Of the sample, around 0.36% falls within the top ten clones.

The time point label on this specimen signifies: cells obtained before transplantation from donor or recipient. CD3+CD4+ and CD3+CD8+ populations were FACS-sorted from unstimulated pre-transplant donor and recipient cells taken from spleen or lymph nodes. Details on this clone: The clone's antigen remains unknown. Per-base qualities were not stored, and no clone one base away is much larger.

The junction carries 14 bases between V and J, which are trimmed by 5 bases and 4 bases respectively. CDR1 SGHAT and CDR2 FQNNGV are derived from the germline V gene. The CDR3 goes from the cysteine to the phenylalanine over 15 residues. The kept DNA is CDR3 alone, 45 bases in frame from the first base. The paper's findings and limits, for the study overall: Conclusions were limited by the relatively low number and heterogeneity of intestinal transplant patients. GvH clones turned up in recipient bone marrow, with some appearing earlier in ileal mucosa or blood, a pattern consistent with an intestinal mucosal origin. In patients with donor T cell macrochimerism, the allografts had high GvH to HvG T cell clonal ratios. Early after transplant, peak levels of circulating GvH clones were associated with declines in HvG clones.

Sequencing used unstimulated CD8+ T cells sorted from spleen or lymph node cells, obtained before transplant. The sequence was obtained from a human donor who was the organ donor for an intestinal transplant. Rearrangement joined TRBV11-2 to TRBJ2-2; the D gene is perhaps TRBD2, on 5 matching bases. The DNA sequence is given as TGTGCCAGCAGCCCCGGGATTGAGGGCACCGGGGAGCTGTTTTTT. This translates into CASSPGIEGTGELFF.